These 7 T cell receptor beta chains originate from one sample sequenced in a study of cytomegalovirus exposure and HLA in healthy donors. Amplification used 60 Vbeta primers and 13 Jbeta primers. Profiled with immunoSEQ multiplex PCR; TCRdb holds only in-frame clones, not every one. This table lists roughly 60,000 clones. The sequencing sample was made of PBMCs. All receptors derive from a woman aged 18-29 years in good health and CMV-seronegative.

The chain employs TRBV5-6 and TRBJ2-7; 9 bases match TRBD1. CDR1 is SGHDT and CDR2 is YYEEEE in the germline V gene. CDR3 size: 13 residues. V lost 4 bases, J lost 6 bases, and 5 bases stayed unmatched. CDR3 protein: CASSTGTGFEQYF. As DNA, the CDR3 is TGTGCCAGCAGCACCGGGACAGGGTTCGAGCAGTACTTC.

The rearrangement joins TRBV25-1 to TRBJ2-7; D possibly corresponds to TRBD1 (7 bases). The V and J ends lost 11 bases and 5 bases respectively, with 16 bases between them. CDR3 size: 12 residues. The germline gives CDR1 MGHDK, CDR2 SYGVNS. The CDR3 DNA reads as TGTGCCGTAGGCAGGGGGGCCAACGAGCAGTACTTC. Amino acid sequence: CAVGRGANEQYF.

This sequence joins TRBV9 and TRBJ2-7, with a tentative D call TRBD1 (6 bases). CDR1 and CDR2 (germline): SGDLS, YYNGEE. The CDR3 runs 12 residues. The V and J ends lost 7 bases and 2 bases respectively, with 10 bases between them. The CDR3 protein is CASGRGTYEQYF. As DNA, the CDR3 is TGTGCCAGCGGCAGGGGAACCTACGAGCAGTACTTC.

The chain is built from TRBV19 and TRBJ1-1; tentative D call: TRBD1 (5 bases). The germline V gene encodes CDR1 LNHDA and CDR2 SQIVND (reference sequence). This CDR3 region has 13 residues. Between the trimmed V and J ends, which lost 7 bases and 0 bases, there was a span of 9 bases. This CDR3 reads CASTSRVNTEAFF. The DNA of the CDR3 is TGTGCCAGTACCTCCAGGGTGAACACTGAAGCTTTCTTT.

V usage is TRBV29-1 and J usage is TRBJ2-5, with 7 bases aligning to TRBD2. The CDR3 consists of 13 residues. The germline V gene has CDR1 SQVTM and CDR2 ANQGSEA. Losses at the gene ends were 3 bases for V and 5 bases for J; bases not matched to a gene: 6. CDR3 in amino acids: CSVDGGRGETQYF. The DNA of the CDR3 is TGCAGCGTTGATGGGGGGAGGGGCGAGACCCAGTACTTC.

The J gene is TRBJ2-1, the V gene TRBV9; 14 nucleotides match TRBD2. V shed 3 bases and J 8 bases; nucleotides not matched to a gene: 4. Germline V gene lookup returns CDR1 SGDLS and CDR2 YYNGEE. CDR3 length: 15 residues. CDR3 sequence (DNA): TGTGCCAGCAGCGGGGGGACTAGCGGGAGCTATGAGCAGTTCTTC. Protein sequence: CASSGGTSGSYEQFF. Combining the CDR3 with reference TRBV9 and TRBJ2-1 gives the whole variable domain DSGVTQTPKHLITATGQRVTLRCSPRSGDLSVYWYQQSLDQGLQFLIQYYNGEERAKGNILERFSAQQFPDLHSELNLSSLELGDSALYFCASSGGTSGSYEQFFGPGTRLTVL.

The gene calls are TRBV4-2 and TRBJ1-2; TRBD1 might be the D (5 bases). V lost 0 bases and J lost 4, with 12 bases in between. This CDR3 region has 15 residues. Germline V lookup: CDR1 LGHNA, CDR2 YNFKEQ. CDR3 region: CASSQDKGQGYGYTF. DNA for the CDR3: TGTGCCAGCAGCCAAGATAAAGGGCAGGGCTATGGCTACACCTTC.